The clone carrying this T cell receptor (beta chain) is medium-sized within its sample. What it recognizes is unknown. This sample was taken from a study of immune heterogeneity within non-small cell lung tumors. About the study: Classification of the tumors gave several squamous cell carcinomas, around 11 non-squamous carcinomas and 1 not otherwise specified. Regarding the study as a whole: Site-unique high-frequency clones occurred alongside identical dominant CDR3 beta clonotypes that recurred across tumor sites within a patient. A moderate but significant correlation was found, linking local T-cell clonality with local tumor mutational burden (R about 0.32). Comparison across individual patients showed largely distinct high-frequency T-cell receptor beta clonotypes.

Germline-derived CDR1 and CDR2 are MDHEN and SYDVKM. The CDR3 loop spans 15 amino acids. Between the trimmed V and J ends, which lost 6 bases and 3 bases, there was a span of 14 bases. At 550 to 700 ng per sample, bulk tumor genomic DNA provided the template. Collection of several biopsies per primary tumor, spaced far apart, took place during surgery. Untreated, newly diagnosed non-small cell lung cancer patients underwent curative surgery. In a multiplex PCR, 32 V and 13 J primers amplified TCR beta CDR3. TCRdb passed the multiplex PCR reads through MiXCR, listing each CDR3 protein once. The profile shows approximately 6,000 distinct CDR3 sequences, around a fifth of them singletons.

This clonotype was sampled from a woman in her sixties or seventies with non-small cell lung cancer. The chain links TRBV28 to TRBJ1-4, with D perhaps matching TRBD1 (6 bases). Specimen: lung tumor tissue. The CDR3 region is CASRRTGRANEKLFF. In DNA, the CDR3 is TGTGCCAGCAGGAGAACAGGGAGGGCTAATGAAAAACTGTTTTTT. The variable domain in full, with the rest retrieved from reference TRBV28 and TRBJ1-4, is DVKVTQSSRYLVKRTGEKVFLECVQDMDHENMFWYRQDPGLGLRLIYFSYDVKMKEKGDIPEGYSVSREKKERFSLILESASTNQTSMYLCASRRTGRANEKLFFGSGTQLSVL.